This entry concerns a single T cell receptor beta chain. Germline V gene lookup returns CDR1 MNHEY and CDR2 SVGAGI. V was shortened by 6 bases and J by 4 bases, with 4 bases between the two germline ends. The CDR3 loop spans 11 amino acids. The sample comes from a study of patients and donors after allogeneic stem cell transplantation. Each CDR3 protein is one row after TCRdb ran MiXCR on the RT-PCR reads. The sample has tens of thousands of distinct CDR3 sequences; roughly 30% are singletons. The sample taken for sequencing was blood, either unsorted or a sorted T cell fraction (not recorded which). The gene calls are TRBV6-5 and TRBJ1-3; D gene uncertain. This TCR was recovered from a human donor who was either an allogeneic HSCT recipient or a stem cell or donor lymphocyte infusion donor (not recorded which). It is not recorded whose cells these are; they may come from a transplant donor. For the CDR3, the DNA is TGTGCCAGCAGCCAAGGAAACACCATATATTTT. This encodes CASSQGNTIYF.